The 23 T cell receptor beta chains given below trace back to one sample, sequenced in a study of blood T cell repertoires in COVID-19. Assay used: immunoSEQ multiplex PCR; TCRdb lists only in-frame clones, some missing. Of 100,000 to 150,000 clones in the sample, about 85% are singletons; the top ten hold approximately 3.5%. The sequenced sample consisted of peripheral blood. These receptors all come from an elderly woman with COVID-19, enrolled during active disease.

This chain links TRBV24-1 with TRBJ1-1; D not resolved. CDR1 and CDR2 (germline): KGHDR, SFDVKD. Trimming stripped 4 bases from V and 5 bases from J, with 4 bases between. This CDR3 contains 11 residues. CDR3 coding DNA: TGTGCCACCAGTGACCAGACTGAAGCTTTCTTT. This encodes CATSDQTEAFF.

This chain links TRBV6-1 with TRBJ1-2; 9 bases align to TRBD1. The CDR3 is 14 amino acids. The junction had 4 bases not matched to a gene; V was cut back by 2 bases and J by 6 bases. The germline V gene encodes CDR1 MNHNS and CDR2 SASEGT. This CDR3 reads CASSEMGQGNGYTF. CDR3 bases: TGTGCCAGCAGTGAAATGGGACAGGGAAATGGCTACACCTTC.

This rearrangement joins TRBV11-2 to TRBJ2-3; D possibly corresponds to TRBD2 (6 bases). Germline V CDR1 and CDR2: SGHAT, FQNNGV. Trimming removed 6 bases from V and 8 bases from J, with 24 bases in between. CDR3 length equals 16 residues. The CDR3 protein is CASRGWRDGTYGTQYF. The CDR3 DNA reads as TGTGCCAGCAGGGGGTGGCGGGACGGGACTTATGGTACGCAGTATTTT.

The CDR3 here is CATQYQGPTEAFF. CDR3 DNA sequence: TGTGCCACCCAGTACCAGGGTCCCACTGAAGCTTTCTTT. V and J are TRBV28 and TRBJ1-1, with D possibly matching TRBD1 (5 bases). Trimming took 10 bases from V and 4 from J, leaving 16 bases between them. From germline, CDR1 is MDHEN and CDR2 SYDVKM. This CDR3 spans 13 amino acids. Full variable domain (outside the CDR3, taken from reference TRBV28 and TRBJ1-1): DVKVTQSSRYLVKRTGEKVFLECVQDMDHENMFWYRQDPGLGLRLIYFSYDVKMKEKGDIPEGYSVSREKKERFSLILESASTNQTSMYLCATQYQGPTEAFFGQGTRLTVV.

The rearrangement links TRBV29-1 to TRBJ2-3, with 11 bases matching TRBD2. V trimming: 3 bases; J trimming: 6 bases; junction bases outside the gene matches: 14. This CDR3 region has 17 residues. Germline CDR1 and CDR2: SQVTM and ANQGSEA. Here the CDR3 reads CSVDQPLLAGVDDTQYF. CDR3 in DNA: TGCAGCGTTGACCAACCTCTACTAGCGGGAGTAGACGATACGCAGTATTTT.

This clone was seen a few times. CDR3 DNA: TGTGCCAGCAGCTTATTGGGCGCCGATCAGCCCCAGCATTTT. Translating gives CASSLLGADQPQHF. V and J are TRBV7-9 and TRBJ1-5; D is unresolved. Germline lookup yields CDR1 SEHNR and CDR2 FQNEAQ (reference sequence). V lost 2 bases to trimming and J lost 5 bases, with 10 bases between them. CDR3 size: 14 residues. Supplemented by reference TRBV7-9 and TRBJ1-5, the full variable domain reads DTGVSQNPRHKITKRGQNVTFRCDPISEHNRLYWYRQTLGQGPEFLTYFQNEAQLEKSRLLSDRFSAERPKGSFSTLEIQRTEQGDSAMYLCASSLLGADQPQHFGDGTRLSIL.

The CDR3 DNA follows: TGTGCCAGCTGCTCGAGGGAGGGGTATGAGCAGTTCTTC. Translated, it gives CASCSREGYEQFF. The V gene is TRBV6-6, the J gene TRBJ2-1, with 7 bases that match TRBD2. Germline values: CDR1 MNHNY, CDR2 SVGAGI (reference sequence). The CDR3 extends over 13 amino acids. Trimming removed 8 bases from V and 8 bases from J; junction bases left unmatched: 9.

This chain uses TRBV9 with TRBJ1-3; 7 nucleotides agree with TRBD1. The CDR3 runs to 15 residues. Germline V gene sequence: CDR1 SGDLS, CDR2 YYNGEE. The ends lost 4 bases at V and 4 bases at J; junction bases unmatched: 8. CDR3 nucleotide sequence: TGTGCCAGCAGCCTTCAGACAGGGACCGGAAACACCATATATTTT. As protein: CASSLQTGTGNTIYF.

This chain uses TRBV5-1 with TRBJ2-1; 12 nucleotides line up with TRBD2. The junction had 7 bases not matched to a gene; V was cut back by 0 bases and J by 3 bases. Germline values: CDR1 SGHRS, CDR2 YFSETQ. This CDR3 contains 18 residues. The CDR3 DNA reads TGCGCCAGCAGCTTGGACGCTAGCGGGAGGGGGGGCTACAATGAGCAGTTCTTC. This translates into CASSLDASGRGGYNEQFF.

V is TRBV9 and J is TRBJ1-1, with a tentative D call TRBD1 (6 bases). Trimming shortened V by 4 bases and J by 1 base, and 14 bases separated the two germline ends. CDR3 length equals 15 residues. The germline V gene has CDR1 SGDLS and CDR2 YYNGEE. The CDR3 region has the DNA TGTGCCAGCAGCCCGACCTTACAGGGGAACACTGAAGCTTTCTTT. As protein: CASSPTLQGNTEAFF.

In DNA form, the CDR3 reads TGTGCCAGCAGACGACCCGGACAGAGCACAGATACGCAGTATTTT. This translates into CASRRPGQSTDTQYF. The chain recombines TRBV11-2 with TRBJ2-3; a weak D match, TRBD1 (6 bases). This CDR3 contains 15 residues. CDR1 is SGHAT and CDR2 is FQNNGV in the germline V gene. The V gene lost 6 bases and the J gene lost 0 bases, with 13 bases spanning the gap. The whole variable domain, remainder taken from reference TRBV11-2 and TRBJ2-3, is EAGVAQSPRYKIIEKRQSVAFWCNPISGHATLYWYQQILGQGPKLLIQFQNNGVVDDSQLPKDRFSAERLKGVDSTLKIQPAKLEDSAVYLCASRRPGQSTDTQYFGPGTRLTVL.

The gene calls are TRBV5-1 and TRBJ2-5; D is perhaps TRBD1 (6 bases). Germline CDR1 and CDR2: SGHRS and YFSETQ. The CDR3 has 13 amino acids. Trimming removed 2 bases at V and 5 bases at J, with 10 bases between. The chain's CDR3 is CASSLQGQETQYF. The CDR3 coding sequence is TGCGCCAGCAGCTTACAGGGTCAGGAGACCCAGTACTTC.

This chain uses TRBV2 with TRBJ2-1; the match to TRBD2 covers 15 bases. The V and J ends lost 7 bases and 1 base, in that order; junction bases with no gene match: 8. Germline V lookup: CDR1 SNHLY, CDR2 FYNNEI. This CDR3 is 18 amino acids long. CDR3 in amino acids: CASTKRTSGRGSYNEQFF. In nucleotides, the CDR3 is TGTGCCAGCACCAAGAGGACTAGCGGGAGGGGGTCCTACAATGAGCAGTTCTTC. Supplemented by reference TRBV2 and TRBJ2-1, the full variable domain reads EPEVTQTPSHQVTQMGQEVILRCVPISNHLYFYWYRQILGQKVEFLVSFYNNEISEKSEIFDDQFSVERPDGSNFTLKIRSTKLEDSAMYFCASTKRTSGRGSYNEQFFGPGTRLTVL.

DNA of the CDR3: TGTGCCAGCACCCTTCGACAGGGAAATTCAGAGGGCTACACCTTC. Its protein is CASTLRQGNSEGYTF. This rearrangement joins TRBV28 to TRBJ1-2, with TRBD1 matching over 7 bases. Per germline, CDR1 MDHEN and CDR2 SYDVKM. This CDR3 spans 15 amino acids. Trimming at V came to 7 bases and at J to 8 bases, leaving 16 bases not matched to a gene.

In its sample, this clone was seen a few times. The chain employs TRBV6-1 and TRBJ2-2, with a possible D match to TRBD2 (5 bases). CDR3 length: 14 amino acids. V lost 2 bases and J lost 2, with 6 bases in between. In germline, CDR1 is MNHNS, CDR2 SASEGT. The DNA of the CDR3 is TGTGCCAGCAGTGAAAGCGGAAACACCGGGGAGCTGTTTTTT. This sequence encodes CASSESGNTGELFF.

A single count supports this clone. The chain has TRBV7-8 and TRBJ2-1, with unresolved D. V lost 5 bases and J 1 base, leaving 9 bases between the germline ends. The CDR3 is 14 residues long. Per germline, CDR1 SGHVS and CDR2 FQNEAQ. The CDR3 region has the DNA TGTGCCAGCAGCCCCCAGCGATCCTACAATGAGCAGTTCTTC. Translation gives CASSPQRSYNEQFF.

This sequence joins TRBV27 and TRBJ2-1, with 13 nucleotides matching TRBD2. J gave up 7 bases and V 3 bases, and 3 bases lay outside the gene matches. This CDR3 comprises 15 residues. Germline V CDR1 and CDR2: MNHEY, SMNVEV (reference sequence). For the CDR3, the DNA is TGTGCCAGCAGTTTGGGACTAGCGGGAACTAATGAGCAGTTCTTC. This sequence encodes CASSLGLAGTNEQFF.

The chain recombines TRBV6-5 with TRBJ1-4, with TRBD1 as a possible D gene (5 bases). V was pared by 6 bases and J by 0 bases, with 8 bases between. CDR3 length: 14 residues. Germline V gene data show CDR1 as MNHEY and CDR2 as SVGAGI. CDR3 in amino acids: CASRAGSTNEKLFF. In DNA, the CDR3 is TGTGCCAGCAGGGCAGGGTCAACTAATGAAAAACTGTTTTTT.

The genes are TRBV7-9 and TRBJ2-3; TRBD2 might be the D (5 bases). Germline V lookup: CDR1 SEHNR, CDR2 FQNEAQ (reference sequence). CDR3 length: 14 amino acids. V lost 0 bases to trimming and J lost 5 bases, with 9 bases between them. CDR3 protein: CASSLARAEDTQYF. CDR3 DNA: TGTGCCAGCAGCTTAGCGAGGGCAGAAGATACGCAGTATTTT.

The chain joins TRBV29-1 to TRBJ2-5; D not resolved. Germline lookup yields CDR1 SQVTM and CDR2 ANQGSEA. V was pared by 7 bases and J by 2 bases, with 5 bases between. CDR3 length equals 10 residues. The CDR3 DNA is TGCAGCGCTTCTCAAGAGACCCAGTACTTC. It codes for CSASQETQYF.

The CDR3 DNA follows: TGTGCCAGCAGCTTGAACGGGGGTGTGGATGAGCAGTTCTTC. This codes for CASSLNGGVDEQFF. The chain carries TRBV5-6 and TRBJ2-1; perhaps TRBD2 as D (6 bases). CDR3 length: 14 residues. In germline, CDR1 is SGHDT, CDR2 YYEEEE. Trimming took off 1 base at V and 8 bases at J, with 13 bases between the two ends.

For this clone: The junction departs from the called germline gene at one end, perhaps through a read error. The rearrangement joins TRBV6-7 to TRBJ2-5; tentative D call: TRBD2 (5 bases). TRBV6-7 carries the ORF label, with uncertain function. This CDR3 spans 15 amino acids. The CDR3 DNA follows: TGTGCCAACAGTTACTCAGGAGGATGTGGAGAGACCCAGTACTTC. It is translated as CANSYSGGCGETQYF.

The chain combines TRBV12-5 with TRBJ2-1, with a tentative D call TRBD1 (5 bases). The germline V gene has CDR1 LGHNT and CDR2 FRNRAP. V was pared by 9 bases and J by 5 bases, with 11 bases between. The CDR3 loop spans 12 amino acids. CDR3 region: CASSRVDNEQFF. Written as DNA, the CDR3 is TGTGCTAGCTCCAGGGTTGACAATGAGCAGTTCTTC.